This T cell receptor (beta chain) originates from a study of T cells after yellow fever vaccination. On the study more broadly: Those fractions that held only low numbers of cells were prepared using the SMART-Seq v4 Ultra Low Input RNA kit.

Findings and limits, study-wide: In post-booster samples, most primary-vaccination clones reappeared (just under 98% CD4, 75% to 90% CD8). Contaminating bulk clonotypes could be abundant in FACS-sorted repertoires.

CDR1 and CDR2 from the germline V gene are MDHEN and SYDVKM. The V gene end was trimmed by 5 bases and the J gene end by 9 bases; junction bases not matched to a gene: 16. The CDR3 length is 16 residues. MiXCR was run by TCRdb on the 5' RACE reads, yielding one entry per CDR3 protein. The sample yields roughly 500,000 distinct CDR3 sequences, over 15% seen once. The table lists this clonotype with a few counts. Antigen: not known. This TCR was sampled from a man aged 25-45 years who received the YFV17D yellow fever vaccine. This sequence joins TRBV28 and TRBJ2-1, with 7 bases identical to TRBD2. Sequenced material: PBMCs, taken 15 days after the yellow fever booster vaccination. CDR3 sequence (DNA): TGTGCCAGCAGTCAAATTAAGCGGGGAGGGCTGGGTGAGCAGTTCTTC. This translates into CASSQIKRGGLGEQFF.